This T cell receptor beta chain is drawn from a study of blood T cell repertoires in COVID-19. Study-level information: Among Cohort 3 donors, those recovered had two negative PCRs, clearance, or symptom resolution.

Using immunoSEQ multiplex PCR, the repertoire was profiled, and TCRdb retains in-frame clones only, with some absent. The sample lists under 300,000 clones, around 89% occurring once. Germline assignment: CDR1 SGHRS and CDR2 YFSETQ. The CDR3 sequence is 17 residues long. Losses at the gene ends were 2 bases for V and 5 bases for J; bases not matched to a gene: 5. The J gene is TRBJ2-3, the V gene TRBV5-1, with 16 bases lining up with TRBD2. The clonotype comes from a woman in her fifties or sixties in a cohort exposed to, infected with or recovered from COVID-19 (not recorded which). Material for sequencing was PBMCs or T cells enriched from blood (not recorded which). CDR3 nucleotides: TGCGCCAGCAGCTTCGGGACTAGCGGGAGGGCGAAAGATACGCAGTATTTT. Its translation is CASSFGTSGRAKDTQYF.